The rows below give T cell receptor beta chains drawn from one sample of a study of Graves' ophthalmopathy and Graves' hyperthyroidism. TCRdb ran MiXCR on the multiplex PCR reads and lists one entry per CDR3 protein. This table holds 650,000 to 800,000 distinct CDR3 sequences, roughly 41% found once. Material: peripheral blood. The receptor set was obtained from an adult man with Graves' ophthalmopathy. CDR3s include the opening cysteine and the closing phenylalanine or tryptophan. The D gene is left open where the match is weak. Clone size is not always given. Where it is, it says once, few, many or a class for expanded clones.

d_gene | abundance | j_gene | v_gene | CDR3aa | CDR3nt
- | many | TRBJ2-5 | TRBV7-8 | CASSPQRVRRETQYF | TGTGCCAGCAGCCCACAGAGAGTCCGGAGGGAGACCCAGTACTTC
- | - | TRBJ1-4 | TRBV15 | CATSRGGGTEGEKLFF | TGTGCCACCAGCAGAGGAGGCGGGACCGAGGGTGAAAAACTGTTTTTT
- | - | TRBJ2-5 | TRBV5-1 | CASSLRQETQYF | TGCGCCAGCAGCTTGAGGCAAGAGACCCAGTACTTC
- | - | TRBJ2-7 | TRBV15 | CATSSGRLAQGLSEQYF | TGTGCCACCAGCAGTGGGAGGTTGGCACAGGGCTTGAGCGAGCAGTACTTC
TRBD1 | few | TRBJ1-6 | TRBV5-8 | CASSYGQAYYNSPLHF | TGTGCCAGCAGCTACGGACAGGCCTATTATAATTCACCCCTCCACTTT
TRBD1 | few | TRBJ1-2 | TRBV5-1 | CASSEGQGAWGYTF | TGCGCCAGCAGCGAGGGACAGGGGGCTTGGGGCTACACCTTC
- | - | TRBJ1-5 | TRBV24-1 | CASRAGYYSNQPQHF | TGTGCCAGCAGGGCAGGGTATTATAGCAATCAGCCCCAGCATTTT
TRBD1 | many | TRBJ2-5 | TRBV20-1 | CSARDHRGRQETQYF | TGCAGTGCTAGAGACCACAGGGGGCGCCAAGAGACCCAGTACTTC
- | many | TRBJ1-5 | TRBV12-3/TRBV12-4 | CASSLAISRQPQHF | TGTGCCAGCAGTTTAGCTATCTCTCGTCAGCCCCAGCATTTT
TRBD1 | many | TRBJ2-2 | TRBV19 | CASTQDRGTNTGELFF | TGTGCCAGTACCCAAGACAGGGGTACGAACACCGGGGAGCTGTTTTTT
TRBD2 | many | TRBJ2-7 | TRBV29-1 | CSVDGGVYGYEQYF | TGCAGCGTCGATGGGGGGGTATACGGCTACGAGCAGTACTTC
TRBD2 | - | TRBJ2-7 | TRBV3-1 | CASSLAGNYEQYF | TGTGCCAGCAGCCTAGCGGGAAACTACGAGCAGTACTTC
- | few | TRBJ1-5 | TRBV2 | CASKRDQPQHF | TGTGCCAGCAAGAGGGATCAGCCCCAGCATTTT
TRBD2 | few | TRBJ2-5 | TRBV12-3/TRBV12-4 | CASSVGGGPPGWETQYF | TGTGCCAGCAGCGTCGGGGGGGGACCCCCAGGTTGGGAGACCCAGTACTTC
- | many | TRBJ2-6 | TRBV7-9 | CASSLAGAGANVLTF | TGTGCCAGCAGCTTAGCGGGGGCTGGGGCCAACGTCCTGACTTTC
- | few | TRBJ1-2 | TRBV12-5 | CAVRRPNYGYTF | TGTGCAGTGAGGCGTCCGAACTATGGCTACACCTTC
TRBD2 | many | TRBJ2-7 | TRBV7-8 | CASSLGLAYAYEQYF | TGTGCCAGCAGCTTAGGACTAGCTTATGCCTACGAGCAGTACTTC
- | - | TRBJ1-1 | TRBV29-1 | CSSSLSGTEAFF | TGCAGCAGTAGCCTTAGTGGAACTGAAGCTTTCTTT
TRBD2 | many | TRBJ2-5 | TRBV12-3/TRBV12-4 | CASSYAGGTQYF | TGTGCCAGCAGCTACGCGGGGGGGACCCAGTACTTC
- | - | TRBJ1-2 | TRBV10-3 | CASSLSKGYASGYTF | TGTGCCAGCAGTTTATCAAAAGGGTACGCCTCTGGCTACACCTTC
TRBD1 | - | TRBJ2-7 | TRBV7-9 | CASSRTPGQTTYEQYF | TGTGCCAGCAGCAGGACTCCGGGACAGACTACCTACGAGCAGTACTTC
TRBD1 | - | TRBJ1-1 | TRBV11-1 | CASSLARTGRTEAFF | TGTGCCAGCAGCTTAGCGAGGACAGGGCGGACTGAAGCTTTCTTT
- | few | TRBJ2-5 | TRBV19 | CASKGAAKGETQYF | TGTGCCAGTAAAGGAGCGGCGAAGGGGGAGACCCAGTACTTC
- | many | TRBJ1-5 | TRBV7-9 | CASSFVGSNQPQHF | TGTGCCAGCAGCTTCGTCGGTAGCAATCAGCCCCAGCATTTT
- | many | TRBJ1-2 | TRBV10-3 | CAIAPGEDGYTF | TGTGCCATCGCACCGGGAGAAGATGGCTACACCTTC
TRBD1 | - | TRBJ1-2 | TRBV12-3/TRBV12-4 | CASSVTGGSNYGYTF | TGTGCCAGCAGTGTCACAGGGGGGTCTAACTATGGCTACACCTTC
TRBD1 | many | TRBJ2-6 | TRBV10-3 | CAISASRTGGDSGANVLTF | TGTGCCATCAGTGCCTCTAGGACAGGGGGCGACTCTGGGGCCAACGTCCTGACTTTC
- | many | TRBJ2-7 | TRBV5-1 | CASSSSIGGREQYF | TGCGCCAGCAGCAGTTCCATCGGAGGGCGCGAGCAGTACTTC
- | many | TRBJ2-7 | TRBV14 | CASSHVVRSEQYF | TGTGCCAGCAGCCACGTGGTTCGTTCCGAGCAGTACTTC
- | - | TRBJ1-2 | TRBV10-3 | CAIKSKANTNYGYTF | TGTGCCATCAAGAGTAAGGCGAACACTAACTATGGCTACACCTTC
- | many | TRBJ2-7 | TRBV24-1 | CATSDLRGEQYF | TGTGCCACCAGTGATTTGAGGGGGGAGCAGTACTTC
TRBD2 | - | TRBJ2-7 | TRBV25-1 | CASSESMGAGGRSYEQYF | TGTGCCAGCAGTGAATCCATGGGAGCGGGAGGTCGCTCCTACGAGCAGTACTTC
- | many | TRBJ2-5 | TRBV7-2 | CASSRQPHQETQYF | TGTGCCAGCAGTCGTCAGCCTCACCAAGAGACCCAGTACTTC
- | - | TRBJ1-2 | TRBV10-3 | CASEGRGLYGYTF | TGTGCCAGCGAGGGACGGGGTCTCTATGGCTACACCTTC
- | many | TRBJ2-7 | TRBV9 | CASSVGPESYEQYF | TGTGCCAGCAGCGTAGGTCCGGAATCCTACGAGCAGTACTTC
TRBD2 | few | TRBJ2-5 | TRBV5-1 | CASSLLGGGPAKETQYF | TGCGCCAGCAGCTTGCTTGGGGGAGGGCCGGCGAAAGAGACCCAGTACTTC
TRBD1 | - | TRBJ1-1 | TRBV7-9 | CASSPQGGGAEAFF | TGTGCCAGCAGCCCCCAGGGGGGAGGCGCTGAAGCTTTCTTT
- | many | TRBJ1-2 | TRBV11-1 | CASRPTPNYGYTF | TGTGCCAGCAGACCTACACCGAACTATGGCTACACCTTC
- | - | TRBJ1-1 | TRBV11-1 | CASSSQGFVTEAFF | TGTGCCAGCAGCTCCCAGGGCTTTGTCACTGAAGCTTTCTTT
- | few | TRBJ1-4 | TRBV5-8 | CASSLGWREKLFF | TGTGCCAGCAGCTTGGGGTGGCGAGAAAAACTGTTTTTT
- | few | TRBJ2-5 | TRBV7-9 | CASSLAEGQPQYF | TGTGCCAGCAGCCTAGCCGAGGGGCAGCCCCAGTACTTC
TRBD1 | many | TRBJ1-2 | TRBV7-9 | CASSLVGTGHGYTF | TGTGCCAGCAGCTTAGTCGGGACAGGGCACGGCTACACCTTC
- | many | TRBJ1-1 | TRBV15 | CATSRDGVTEAFF | TGTGCCACCAGCAGAGATGGGGTGACTGAAGCTTTCTTT
TRBD1 | few | TRBJ1-6 | TRBV27 | CASSSTGDANSPLHF | TGTGCCAGCAGTTCGACAGGGGACGCTAATTCACCCCTCCACTTT
TRBD1 | few | TRBJ2-4 | TRBV20-1 | CSAYRGMAKNIQYF | TGCAGTGCTTACAGGGGGATGGCCAAAAACATTCAGTACTTC
TRBD2 | - | TRBJ2-3 | TRBV19 | CASSLTGGGSSAQYF | TGTGCCAGTAGTCTCACTGGCGGGGGTTCAAGTGCGCAGTATTTT
- | many | TRBJ2-7 | TRBV12-3/TRBV12-4 | CASSIWDKSYEQYF | TGTGCCAGCAGTATATGGGACAAATCCTACGAGCAGTACTTC
TRBD1 | - | TRBJ1-4 | TRBV5-8 | CASSSGQGDEKLFF | TGTGCCAGCAGCTCGGGACAGGGGGATGAAAAACTGTTTTTT
- | - | TRBJ2-3 | TRBV7-2 | CASSSGGGDTQYF | TGTGCCAGCAGCTCAGGTGGAGGGGATACGCAGTATTTT
- | many | TRBJ1-3 | TRBV20-1 | CSARVQAGNTIYF | TGCAGTGCTAGAGTACAGGCTGGAAACACCATATATTTT
- | - | TRBJ2-3 | TRBV9 | CASSSNLNPDTQYF | TGTGCCAGCAGCTCCAATCTAAATCCGGATACGCAGTATTTT
TRBD1 | - | TRBJ1-4 | TRBV25-1 | CAWCETDRQNEKLFF | TGTGCCTGGTGTGAGACGGACAGGCAAAATGAAAAACTGTTTTTT
TRBD2 | - | TRBJ2-5 | TRBV19 | CASSSLTSGSWETQYF | TGTGCCAGTAGTTCGCTGACTAGCGGGAGTTGGGAGACCCAGTACTTC
- | - | TRBJ2-7 | TRBV9 | CAWNQVTYEQCF | TGTGCCTGGAACCAGGTGACCTACGAGCAGTGCTTC
TRBD1 | many | TRBJ1-4 | TRBV5-1 | CASSFGTENEKLFF | TGCGCCAGCAGCTTCGGGACAGAGAATGAAAAACTGTTTTTT